This TCR beta chain came from a study of tumor-infiltrating lymphocytes in primary liver carcinoma. Study-wide context: Stage T1-T3 N0M0 and a size of roughly 4 to 10 cm characterized the tumors. Study-wide findings and caveats: Whereas tumor region pairs overlapped more, tumor-adjacent and tumor-blood pairs overlapped less.

Germline-derived CDR1 and CDR2 are SEHNR and FQNEAQ (reference sequence). V lost 7 bases, J lost 1 base, and 14 bases lay in between. The CDR3 is 14 amino acids. A primer matching the constant region was used to make TCR beta cDNA from around 550 ng of total RNA. Libraries of TCR beta came from three nested multiplex PCR rounds with slightly modified ARM-PCR. Two initial PCR rounds of approximately 10 cycles each paired TRBV1-TRBV30 forward primers with a C-beta reverse primer. One entry per CDR3 protein results from TCRdb running MiXCR on the multiplex PCR reads. Here the sample spans fewer than 350,000 distinct CDR3 sequences, less than 70% being singletons. RNA was extracted from whole blood without cell sorting, alongside germline DNA. As to this clonotype: The antigen is unknown. A much larger clone differs by one base, so this may be a read error.

The V gene is TRBV7-9, the J gene TRBJ2-7, with D maybe TRBD1 (6 bases). The origin of this receptor is a man aged 35 to 55 with primary liver carcinoma and hepatitis B virus infection. The specimen was peripheral blood. CDR3 region: CASNPRDKSYEQYF. The CDR3 DNA reads as TGTGCCAGCAACCCAAGGGACAAATCCTACGAGCAGTACTTC.